The rows below give T cell receptor beta chains drawn from one sample of a study of blood T cell repertoires in COVID-19. Sequencing used immunoSEQ multiplex PCR; TCRdb keeps in-frame clones, though not all of them. Of about 190,000 clones listed, 86% are singletons. Material: PBMCs or T cells enriched from blood (not recorded which). The origin of the receptors is a middle-aged man with acute COVID-19. The CDR3 runs from the conserved cysteine through the conserved F or W. D genes are given only for firm matches. Size is stated for part of the rows, as once, few or many counts, or as a class when the clone is expanded.

d_gene	j_gene	abundance	v_gene	CDR3nt	CDR3aa
TRBD2	TRBJ2-3	NA	TRBV30	TGTGCCTGGAGATCAGGGACTAGCGAGACAGATACGCAGTATTTT	CAWRSGTSETDTQYF
NA	TRBJ1-2	NA	TRBV28	TGTGCCAGCAGTTTAGCGGGTGGCTACACCTTC	CASSLAGGYTF
TRBD1	TRBJ1-5	NA	TRBV19	TGTGCCAGTAGTATGGGACAGGGGAGGCGTCAGCCCCAGCATTTT	CASSMGQGRRQPQHF
TRBD2	TRBJ2-7	once	TRBV11-2	TGTGCCAGCAGCCTCGGACTAGCGGACGGCTACGAGCAGTACTTC	CASSLGLADGYEQYF
NA	TRBJ1-3	once	TRBV9	TGTGCCAGCAGCGTAGCGTTACAGGGCTCTGGAAACACCATATATTTT	CASSVALQGSGNTIYF
NA	TRBJ2-2	NA	TRBV4-1	TGCGCCAGCAGCCAAGTGGACTCCGAGGCTGGGGAGCTGTTTTTT	CASSQVDSEAGELFF
NA	TRBJ2-3	NA	TRBV24-1	TGTGCCACCAGTGATTTGTCTGGCGGGACAGATACGCAGTATTTT	CATSDLSGGTDTQYF
TRBD1	TRBJ2-1	NA	TRBV3-1/TRBV3-2	TGTGCCAGCAGCCTCCACTTGAGGGACAGTTACTACAATGAGCAGTTCTTC	CASSLHLRDSYYNEQFF
TRBD1	TRBJ1-2	NA	TRBV28	TGTGCCAGCAGTTTAAGACAGGGGGGGAACACCTTC	CASSLRQGGNTF
NA	TRBJ1-4	NA	TRBV7-9	TGTGCCAGCAGCGCCCCGGCCAGTAGCCGCGAAAAACTGTTTTTT	CASSAPASSREKLFF
TRBD2	TRBJ2-3	NA	TRBV4-3	TGCGCCAGCAGCCGTGGGGGAGGGCTAAGAGATACGCAGTATTTT	CASSRGGGLRDTQYF
TRBD2	TRBJ2-3	once	TRBV2	TGTGCCAGCAGCCGAGCGGGAGGGCCGACAGATACGCAGTATTTT	CASSRAGGPTDTQYF